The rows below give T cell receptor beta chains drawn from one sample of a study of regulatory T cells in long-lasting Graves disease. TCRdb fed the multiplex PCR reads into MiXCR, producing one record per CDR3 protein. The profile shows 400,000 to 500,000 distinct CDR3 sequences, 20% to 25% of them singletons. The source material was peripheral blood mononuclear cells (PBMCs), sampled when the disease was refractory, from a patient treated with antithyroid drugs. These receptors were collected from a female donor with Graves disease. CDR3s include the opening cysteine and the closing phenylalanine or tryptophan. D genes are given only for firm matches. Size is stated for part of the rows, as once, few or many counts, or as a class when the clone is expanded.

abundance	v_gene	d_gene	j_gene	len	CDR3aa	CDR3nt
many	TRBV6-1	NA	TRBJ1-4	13	CASSASPVDSNVF	TGTGCCAGCAGTGCGAGCCCGGTGGACAGCAATGTTTTT
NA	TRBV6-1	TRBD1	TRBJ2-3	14	CATGWGQGTDTQYF	TGTGCCACCGGTTGGGGACAGGGCACAGATACGCAGTATTTT
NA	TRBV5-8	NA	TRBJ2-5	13	CASSLASYQTRYF	TGTGCCAGCAGCTTGGCTAGCTACCAGACCCGGTACTTC
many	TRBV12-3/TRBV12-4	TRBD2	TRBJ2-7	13	CASRKRGSDEQYF	TGTGCCAGCAGGAAGCGGGGGTCCGACGAGCAGTACTTC
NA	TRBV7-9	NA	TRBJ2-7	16	CASSLLFAGPLGEQYF	TGTGCCAGCAGCTTACTCTTCGCCGGCCCCCTGGGCGAGCAGTACTTC
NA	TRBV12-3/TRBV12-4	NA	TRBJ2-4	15	CASSLEGGQKNIQYF	TGTGCCAGCAGTTTAGAGGGTGGCCAGAAAAACATTCAGTACTTC
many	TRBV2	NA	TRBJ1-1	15	CASSDRQAPNTEAFF	TGTGCCAGCAGTGATAGGCAGGCGCCGAACACTGAAGCTTTCTTT
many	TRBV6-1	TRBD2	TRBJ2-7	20	CASSERRMLAGGIPSYEQYF	TGTGCCAGCAGTGAACGGAGGATGCTAGCGGGGGGAATACCGTCCTACGAGCAGTACTTC
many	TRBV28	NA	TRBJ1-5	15	CASSLRSRAIGSQHF	TGTGCCAGCAGTTTACGGTCAAGGGCGATAGGGTCCCAGCATTTT
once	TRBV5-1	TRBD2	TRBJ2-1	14	CASSWGTSGDEQFF	TGCGCCAGCAGCTGGGGGACTAGCGGAGATGAGCAGTTCTTC
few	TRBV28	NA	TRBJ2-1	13	CASSSVDVMGQFF	TGTGCCAGCAGTTCGGTGGACGTGATGGGGCAGTTCTTC
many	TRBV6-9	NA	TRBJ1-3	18	CASSYSGQPIRSGNTIYF	TGTGCCAGCAGTTACTCCGGGCAGCCAATTCGCTCTGGAAACACCATATATTTT
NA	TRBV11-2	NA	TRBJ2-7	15	CASSLDAGGSYEQYF	TGTGCCAGCAGCTTAGATGCTGGCGGGTCCTACGAGCAGTACTTC
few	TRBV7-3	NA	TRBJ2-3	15	CASSLIGEGSDTQYF	TGTGCCAGCAGCTTAATCGGGGAAGGTTCAGATACGCAGTATTTT
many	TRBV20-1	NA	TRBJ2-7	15	CSAREEVTSAYEQYF	TGCAGTGCTAGAGAAGAAGTCACCTCTGCCTACGAGCAGTACTTC
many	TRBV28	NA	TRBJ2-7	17	CASSLDYGSPLSYEQYF	TGTGCCAGCAGTTTGGACTACGGGAGTCCCCTCTCCTACGAGCAGTACTTC
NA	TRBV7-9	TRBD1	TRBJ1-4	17	CASSGQGGYATNEKLFF	TGTGCCAGCAGCGGACAGGGGGGATATGCAACTAATGAAAAACTGTTTTTT
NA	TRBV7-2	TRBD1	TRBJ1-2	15	CASSFLRTGVYGYTF	TGTGCCAGCAGCTTCCTTAGGACAGGGGTCTATGGCTACACCTTC
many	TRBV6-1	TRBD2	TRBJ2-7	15	CASSEAAAGAYEQYF	TGTGCCAGCAGTGAAGCGGCCGCGGGAGCCTACGAGCAGTACTTC
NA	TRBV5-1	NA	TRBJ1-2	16	CASGPDGTESFYGYTF	TGCGCCAGCGGCCCAGACGGGACGGAATCCTTCTATGGCTACACCTTC
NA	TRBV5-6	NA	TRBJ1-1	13	CASSAEGNTEAFF	TGTGCCAGCAGCGCCGAGGGAAACACTGAAGCTTTCTTT
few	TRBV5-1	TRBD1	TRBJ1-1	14	CASSLYRGDTEAFF	TGCGCCAGCAGCTTGTACAGGGGGGATACTGAAGCTTTCTTT
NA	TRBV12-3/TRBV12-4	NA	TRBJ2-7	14	CASSLEGLVGEQYF	TGTGCCAGCAGTTTAGAGGGGTTAGTCGGCGAGCAGTACTTC
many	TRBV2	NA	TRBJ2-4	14	CASSDILAKNIQYF	TGTGCCAGCAGCGATATTTTAGCCAAAAACATTCAGTACTTC
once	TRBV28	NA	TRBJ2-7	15	CASSKPGGPSYEQYF	TGTGCCAGCAGTAAGCCAGGGGGGCCCTCCTACGAGCAGTACTTC
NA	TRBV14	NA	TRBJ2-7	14	CASSQVGGWYEQYF	TGTGCCAGCAGCCAGGTGGGCGGTTGGTACGAGCAGTACTTC
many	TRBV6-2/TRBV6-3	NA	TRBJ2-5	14	CASSYGGFQETQYF	TGTGCCAGCAGTTACGGAGGCTTCCAAGAGACCCAGTACTTC
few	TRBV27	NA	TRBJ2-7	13	CASSPGQKYEQYF	TGTGCCAGCAGTCCAGGACAGAAGTACGAGCAGTACTTC
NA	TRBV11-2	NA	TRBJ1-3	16	CASSLGSRDSGNTIYF	TGTGCCAGCAGCTTAGGATCGCGGGACTCTGGAAACACCATATATTTT
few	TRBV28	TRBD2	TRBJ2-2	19	CASSLPAVLAGANTGELFF	TGTGCCAGCAGTTTACCGGCGGTATTAGCGGGAGCGAACACCGGGGAGCTGTTTTTT
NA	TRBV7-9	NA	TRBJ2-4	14	CAIQSGASKNIQYF	TGTGCCATCCAGTCGGGGGCTTCCAAAAACATTCAGTACTTC
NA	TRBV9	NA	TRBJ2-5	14	CASSVKAGRETQYF	TGTGCCAGCAGCGTAAAGGCAGGGAGAGAGACCCAGTACTTC
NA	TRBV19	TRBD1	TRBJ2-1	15	CASSMGDRVGNEQFF	TGTGCCAGTAGTATGGGGGACAGGGTGGGGAATGAGCAGTTCTTC
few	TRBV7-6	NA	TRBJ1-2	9	CALTWGYTF	TGTGCCCTAACCTGGGGCTACACCTTC
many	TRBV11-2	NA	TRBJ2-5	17	CASSFDNRKIGQETQYF	TGTGCCAGCAGCTTCGACAACAGAAAGATTGGGCAAGAGACCCAGTACTTC